This TCR beta chain appears in the sequencing data of a study of cytomegalovirus exposure and HLA in healthy donors. Study-wide results and caveats: The authors assumed roughly uniform sequencing depth across donors for presence/absence analyses. Earlier analysis looked at TCR beta V segments, and most were productive about 87% or about 30% of the time. Later on, an analysis found that several of the most significant clusters appeared to be linked to common viral pathogens, which included parvovirus B19.

With 60 Vbeta and 13 Jbeta primers, the PCR was carried out. Using immunoSEQ multiplex PCR, the repertoire was profiled, and TCRdb retains in-frame clones only, with some absent. The sample has about 200,000 clones; 60% to 85% are singletons. A remark on this clone: No antigen is known for it.

Trimming took 7 bases from V and 6 from J, leaving 19 bases between them. CDR1 is SGHRS and CDR2 is YFSETQ in the germline V gene. CDR3 size: 15 residues. The receptor was derived from a woman between 40 and 50 years old in good health and CMV-seronegative. The gene calls are TRBV5-1 and TRBJ2-2, with D maybe TRBD1 (7 bases). Sequenced material: PBMCs. This CDR3 is CASAPGGGRPGELFF. CDR3 nucleotide sequence: TGCGCCAGCGCGCCCGGAGGGGGCCGTCCCGGGGAGCTGTTTTTT.